The 23 T cell receptor beta chains presented below share a single source sample, sequenced in a study of cytomegalovirus exposure and HLA in healthy donors. A multiplex PCR was run with 60 Vbeta primers and 13 Jbeta primers. The data were produced by immunoSEQ multiplex PCR, yet TCRdb's version contains in-frame clones alone and is incomplete. The table lists fewer than 150,000 clones, roughly four fifths of them singletons, with roughly 6% in the top ten. Sequenced sample: PBMCs. These receptors all stem from a woman between 50 and 59 years old in good health and CMV-seropositive.

The chain employs TRBV30 and TRBJ1-2; D is unresolved. Germline V gene data show CDR1 as GTSNPN and CDR2 as SVGIG (reference sequence). The CDR3 contains 13 residues. The V gene lost 0 bases and the J gene lost 8 bases, with 13 bases spanning the gap. The CDR3 spells CAWSVSEGLGYTF. In DNA form, the CDR3 reads TGTGCCTGGAGTGTAAGCGAGGGTTTGGGCTACACCTTC.

The gene calls are TRBV30 and TRBJ1-5; D is perhaps TRBD1 (6 bases). The CDR3 is 16 amino acids. From germline, CDR1 is GTSNPN and CDR2 SVGIG (reference sequence). The V end lost 6 bases, the J end lost 4 bases, and 22 bases lay between the germline ends. CDR3 region: CACFFLRTVPNQPQHF. The DNA for the CDR3 is TGTGCCTGTTTCTTTTTAAGGACAGTTCCGAATCAGCCCCAGCATTTT.

This chain links TRBV5-8 with TRBJ2-2, with 7 bases that match TRBD1. The CDR3 runs to 15 residues. J lost 2 bases, V lost 3 bases, and 4 bases had no gene match. CDR1 is SGHTS, CDR2 YDEGEE, per germline. The CDR3 is CASSSRQGNTGELFF. The CDR3 DNA reads TGTGCCAGCAGCTCCAGACAGGGAAACACCGGGGAGCTGTTTTTT. Full variable domain (missing parts from reference TRBV5-8 and TRBJ2-2): EAGVTQSPTHLIKTRGQQATLRCSPISGHTSVYWYQQALGLGLQFLLWYDEGEERNRGNFPPRFSGRQFPNYSSELNVNALELEDSALYLCASSSRQGNTGELFFGEGSRLTVL.

The chain combines TRBV30 with TRBJ1-1, with 7 bases lining up with TRBD1. This CDR3 is 13 amino acids long. The V and J ends lost 3 bases and 2 bases, in that order; junction bases with no gene match: 3. The germline CDR1 and CDR2 sequences are GTSNPN and SVGIG (reference sequence). Written as DNA, the CDR3 is TGTGCCTGGAGGGGACAGCGAAACACTGAAGCTTTCTTT. The encoded protein is CAWRGQRNTEAFF.

CDR3 region: CASSSRGANYGYTF. CDR3 nucleotides: TGTGCCAGCAGCTCCAGGGGAGCTAACTATGGCTACACCTTC. The gene calls are TRBV7-6 and TRBJ1-2; D perhaps matches TRBD1 (6 bases). Trimming stripped 4 bases from V and 0 bases from J, with 9 bases between. Germline values: CDR1 SGHVS, CDR2 FNYEAQ. The CDR3 sequence is 14 residues long. Full variable domain (missing parts from reference TRBV7-6 and TRBJ1-2): GAGVSQSPRYKVTKRGQDVALRCDPISGHVSLYWYRQALGQGPEFLTYFNYEAQQDKSGLPNDRFSAERPEGSISTLTIQRTEQRDSAMYRCASSSRGANYGYTFGSGTRLTVV.

The V gene is TRBV7-6, the J gene TRBJ2-2; the D is unclear. Trimming took off 5 bases at V and 1 base at J, with 11 bases between the two ends. The CDR3 is made up of 15 amino acids. Germline values: CDR1 SGHVS, CDR2 FNYEAQ. For the CDR3, the DNA is TGTGCCAGCAGCCGGTCTCCTCTGAACACCGGGGAGCTGTTTTTT. It encodes CASSRSPLNTGELFF.

This clone has a handful of counts. The chain recombines TRBV10-3 with TRBJ1-4; a possible D gene is TRBD1 (5 bases). Between the trimmed V and J ends, which lost 6 bases and 8 bases, there was a span of 10 bases. The length of the CDR3 is 12 residues. The V gene's germline CDR1 is ENHRY and CDR2 SYGVKD. In nucleotides, the CDR3 is TGTGCCATCAGCGGGGGTCGGGAAAAACTGTTTTTT. It specifies CAISGGREKLFF.

The rearrangement uses TRBV27 and TRBJ2-1; perhaps TRBD1 as D (5 bases). The germline gives CDR1 MNHEY, CDR2 SMNVEV (reference sequence). Trimming cost V 4 bases and J 2 bases, with 12 bases left between them. The CDR3 spans 15 residues. In DNA form, the CDR3 reads TGTGCCAGCAGTTGGGCTAAGGGGACCTACAATGAGCAGTTCTTC. Protein: CASSWAKGTYNEQFF.

This clone appeared many times. The chain links TRBV4-2 to TRBJ2-1; 9 nucleotides match TRBD1. The CDR3 sequence is 17 residues long. V lost 3 bases to trimming and J lost 7 bases; unmatched junction nucleotides: 13. Germline values: CDR1 LGHNA, CDR2 YNFKEQ. CDR3 residues: CASSQIHGTGKQNEQFF. The DNA of the CDR3 is TGTGCCAGCAGCCAGATTCATGGGACAGGGAAACAGAATGAGCAGTTCTTC.

V gene TRBV5-4 combines with J gene TRBJ2-3; 7 nucleotides agree with TRBD1. CDR3 length: 15 residues. The germline gives CDR1 SGHNT, CDR2 YYREEE (reference sequence). V was clipped by 4 bases and J by 3 bases; unmatched bases: 8. CDR3 loop: CASSRDSGVTDTQYF. The CDR3, as DNA: TGTGCCAGCAGCCGGGACAGTGGGGTAACAGATACGCAGTATTTT.

The gene calls are TRBV11-1 and TRBJ1-1, with D maybe TRBD1 (6 bases). Per germline, CDR1 SGHAT and CDR2 FQDESV (reference sequence). The CDR3 has 14 residues. Trimming removed 7 bases from V and 3 bases from J, with 15 bases in between. CDR3 residues: CASTEGNRDTEAFF. CDR3 in DNA: TGTGCCAGCACCGAGGGGAACAGGGACACTGAAGCTTTCTTT.

The rearrangement joins TRBV29-1 to TRBJ2-5, with D uncertain. V was trimmed by 4 bases and J by 0 bases, leaving 15 bases between them. Per germline, CDR1 SQVTM and CDR2 ANQGSEA. The CDR3 is 15 amino acids. CDR3 loop: CSVGRRAEHQETQYF. DNA for the CDR3: TGCAGCGTTGGGAGAAGAGCAGAGCACCAAGAGACCCAGTACTTC.

This chain links TRBV5-4 with TRBJ1-6, with D maybe TRBD1 (6 bases). CDR3 length: 16 amino acids. Germline V gene sequence: CDR1 SGHNT, CDR2 YYREEE (reference sequence). Between the trimmed V and J ends, which lost 3 bases and 3 bases, there was a span of 13 bases. In nucleotides, the CDR3 is TGTGCCAGCAGCTGGGGGGGGACATACTATAATTCACCCCTCCACTTT. It is translated as CASSWGGTYYNSPLHF.

In DNA form, the CDR3 reads TGCGCCAGCAGCTTGGGGGCTAGCGGGGGACAAGAGACCCAGTACTTC. It yields the protein CASSLGASGGQETQYF. This chain connects TRBV5-1 to TRBJ2-5; 10 nucleotides agree with TRBD2. Trimming removed 0 bases from V and 2 bases from J; junction bases left unmatched: 4. This CDR3 comprises 16 residues. Germline values: CDR1 SGHRS, CDR2 YFSETQ. The full variable domain, in which reference TRBV5-1 and TRBJ2-5 provide the parts outside the CDR3, is KAGVTQTPRYLIKTRGQQVTLSCSPISGHRSVSWYQQTPGQGLQFLFEYFSETQRNKGNFPGRFSGRQFSNSRSEMNVSTLELGDSALYLCASSLGASGGQETQYFGPGTRLLVL.

The V call is TRBV6-6, the J call TRBJ1-5; TRBD1 matches at 7 bases. The junction had 7 bases not matched to a gene; V was cut back by 5 bases and J by 0 bases. The germline CDR1 and CDR2 sequences are MNHNY and SVGAGI (reference sequence). The CDR3 spans 16 residues. The CDR3 spells CASSQTGRYSNQPQHF. The DNA of the CDR3 is TGTGCCAGCAGTCAGACAGGGCGGTATAGCAATCAGCCCCAGCATTTT.

The chain combines TRBV7-9 with TRBJ2-5; unclear D gene. The V gene's germline CDR1 is SEHNR and CDR2 FQNEAQ (reference sequence). V was clipped by 6 bases and J by 5 bases, with 19 bases between them. The CDR3 runs 15 residues. CDR3 sequence (DNA): TGTGCCAGCAGTTTAAACCTAGGCCCTTCGGAGACCCAGTACTTC. Amino acids: CASSLNLGPSETQYF.

V is TRBV30 and J is TRBJ2-5, with D possibly matching TRBD2 (6 bases). This CDR3 has 16 amino acids. With 3 bases removed from V and 7 bases from J, the gap between germline ends came to 24 bases. Per the germline V gene, CDR1 is GTSNPN and CDR2 is SVGIG (reference sequence). CDR3 DNA: TGTGCCTGGAGGAAAGGGACTTTAGGGGCCTGGGGGACCCAGTACTTC. As protein: CAWRKGTLGAWGTQYF.

This rearrangement joins TRBV4-1 to TRBJ1-6; a possible D gene is TRBD1 (6 bases). The CDR3 runs to 16 residues. V was trimmed by 0 bases and J by 7 bases, leaving 13 bases between them. Germline assignment: CDR1 MGHRA and CDR2 YSYEKL. DNA for the CDR3: TGCGCCAGCAGCCAAGACAGGGAGCAGGGGAATTCACCCCTCCACTTT. This codes for CASSQDREQGNSPLHF.

The chain uses TRBV5-1 and TRBJ2-5; 12 positions agree with TRBD2. V shed 4 bases, J shed 5 bases, and the junction held 15 bases outside the gene matches. This CDR3 is 18 amino acids long. Germline V gives CDR1 SGHRS, CDR2 YFSETQ. The CDR3 DNA is TGCGCCAGCAGCCCGAGACTAGCGGGGGTACGTTCCCTGGAGACCCAGTACTTC. Translation: CASSPRLAGVRSLETQYF.

V gene TRBV9 combines with J gene TRBJ2-7, with D maybe TRBD1 (5 bases). The CDR3 contains 14 residues. Germline V CDR1 and CDR2: SGDLS, YYNGEE. V gave up 2 bases and J gave up 0 bases, with 9 bases separating them. The CDR3 coding sequence is TGTGCCAGCAGCGTCTCTGGGGCCTCCTACGAGCAGTACTTC. Its protein product is CASSVSGASYEQYF.

This rearrangement joins TRBV19 to TRBJ1-1, with 8 bases identical to TRBD1. The CDR3 loop spans 15 amino acids. V lost 5 bases, J lost 10 bases, and 15 bases stayed unmatched. The germline gives CDR1 LNHDA, CDR2 SQIVND (reference sequence). DNA of the CDR3: TGTGCCAGTAGTCCTACCAGGGGGCGTTTAGGGGTAGCTTTCTTT. Translating gives CASSPTRGRLGVAFF.

This clone has a handful of counts. The gene calls are TRBV19 and TRBJ1-5; D is perhaps TRBD1 (5 bases). Trimming shortened V by 5 bases and J by 7 bases, and 12 bases separated the two germline ends. The CDR3 is 13 residues long. Germline CDR1 LNHDA, CDR2 SQIVND (reference sequence). CDR3 in amino acids: CASSVQGKQPQHF. The CDR3, as DNA: TGTGCCAGTAGTGTGCAGGGTAAACAGCCCCAGCATTTT.

This sequence joins TRBV2 and TRBJ1-1; D possibly corresponds to TRBD1 (5 bases). Trimming stripped 9 bases from V and 5 bases from J, with 16 bases between. Germline CDR1 reads SNHLY; CDR2 reads FYNNEI. This CDR3 is 13 amino acids long. CDR3 bases: TGTGCCAGTGAATCCCGGGGGTGGACTGAAGCTTTCTTT. Translated: CASESRGWTEAFF.